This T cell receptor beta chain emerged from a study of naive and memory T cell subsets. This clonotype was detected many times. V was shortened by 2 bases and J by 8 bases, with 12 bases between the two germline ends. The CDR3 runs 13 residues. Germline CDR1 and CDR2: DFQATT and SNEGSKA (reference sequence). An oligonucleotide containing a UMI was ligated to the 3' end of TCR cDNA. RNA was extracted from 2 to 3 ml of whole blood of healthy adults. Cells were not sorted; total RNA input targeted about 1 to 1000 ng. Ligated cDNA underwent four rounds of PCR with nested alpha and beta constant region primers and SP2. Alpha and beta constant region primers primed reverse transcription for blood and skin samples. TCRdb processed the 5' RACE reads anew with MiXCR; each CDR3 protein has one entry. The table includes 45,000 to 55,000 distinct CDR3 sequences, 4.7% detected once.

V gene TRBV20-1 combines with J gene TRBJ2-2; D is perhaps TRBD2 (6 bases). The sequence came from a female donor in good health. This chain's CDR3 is CSARWGEPGELFF. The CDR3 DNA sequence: TGCAGTGCTAGATGGGGGGAACCGGGGGAGCTGTTTTTT.